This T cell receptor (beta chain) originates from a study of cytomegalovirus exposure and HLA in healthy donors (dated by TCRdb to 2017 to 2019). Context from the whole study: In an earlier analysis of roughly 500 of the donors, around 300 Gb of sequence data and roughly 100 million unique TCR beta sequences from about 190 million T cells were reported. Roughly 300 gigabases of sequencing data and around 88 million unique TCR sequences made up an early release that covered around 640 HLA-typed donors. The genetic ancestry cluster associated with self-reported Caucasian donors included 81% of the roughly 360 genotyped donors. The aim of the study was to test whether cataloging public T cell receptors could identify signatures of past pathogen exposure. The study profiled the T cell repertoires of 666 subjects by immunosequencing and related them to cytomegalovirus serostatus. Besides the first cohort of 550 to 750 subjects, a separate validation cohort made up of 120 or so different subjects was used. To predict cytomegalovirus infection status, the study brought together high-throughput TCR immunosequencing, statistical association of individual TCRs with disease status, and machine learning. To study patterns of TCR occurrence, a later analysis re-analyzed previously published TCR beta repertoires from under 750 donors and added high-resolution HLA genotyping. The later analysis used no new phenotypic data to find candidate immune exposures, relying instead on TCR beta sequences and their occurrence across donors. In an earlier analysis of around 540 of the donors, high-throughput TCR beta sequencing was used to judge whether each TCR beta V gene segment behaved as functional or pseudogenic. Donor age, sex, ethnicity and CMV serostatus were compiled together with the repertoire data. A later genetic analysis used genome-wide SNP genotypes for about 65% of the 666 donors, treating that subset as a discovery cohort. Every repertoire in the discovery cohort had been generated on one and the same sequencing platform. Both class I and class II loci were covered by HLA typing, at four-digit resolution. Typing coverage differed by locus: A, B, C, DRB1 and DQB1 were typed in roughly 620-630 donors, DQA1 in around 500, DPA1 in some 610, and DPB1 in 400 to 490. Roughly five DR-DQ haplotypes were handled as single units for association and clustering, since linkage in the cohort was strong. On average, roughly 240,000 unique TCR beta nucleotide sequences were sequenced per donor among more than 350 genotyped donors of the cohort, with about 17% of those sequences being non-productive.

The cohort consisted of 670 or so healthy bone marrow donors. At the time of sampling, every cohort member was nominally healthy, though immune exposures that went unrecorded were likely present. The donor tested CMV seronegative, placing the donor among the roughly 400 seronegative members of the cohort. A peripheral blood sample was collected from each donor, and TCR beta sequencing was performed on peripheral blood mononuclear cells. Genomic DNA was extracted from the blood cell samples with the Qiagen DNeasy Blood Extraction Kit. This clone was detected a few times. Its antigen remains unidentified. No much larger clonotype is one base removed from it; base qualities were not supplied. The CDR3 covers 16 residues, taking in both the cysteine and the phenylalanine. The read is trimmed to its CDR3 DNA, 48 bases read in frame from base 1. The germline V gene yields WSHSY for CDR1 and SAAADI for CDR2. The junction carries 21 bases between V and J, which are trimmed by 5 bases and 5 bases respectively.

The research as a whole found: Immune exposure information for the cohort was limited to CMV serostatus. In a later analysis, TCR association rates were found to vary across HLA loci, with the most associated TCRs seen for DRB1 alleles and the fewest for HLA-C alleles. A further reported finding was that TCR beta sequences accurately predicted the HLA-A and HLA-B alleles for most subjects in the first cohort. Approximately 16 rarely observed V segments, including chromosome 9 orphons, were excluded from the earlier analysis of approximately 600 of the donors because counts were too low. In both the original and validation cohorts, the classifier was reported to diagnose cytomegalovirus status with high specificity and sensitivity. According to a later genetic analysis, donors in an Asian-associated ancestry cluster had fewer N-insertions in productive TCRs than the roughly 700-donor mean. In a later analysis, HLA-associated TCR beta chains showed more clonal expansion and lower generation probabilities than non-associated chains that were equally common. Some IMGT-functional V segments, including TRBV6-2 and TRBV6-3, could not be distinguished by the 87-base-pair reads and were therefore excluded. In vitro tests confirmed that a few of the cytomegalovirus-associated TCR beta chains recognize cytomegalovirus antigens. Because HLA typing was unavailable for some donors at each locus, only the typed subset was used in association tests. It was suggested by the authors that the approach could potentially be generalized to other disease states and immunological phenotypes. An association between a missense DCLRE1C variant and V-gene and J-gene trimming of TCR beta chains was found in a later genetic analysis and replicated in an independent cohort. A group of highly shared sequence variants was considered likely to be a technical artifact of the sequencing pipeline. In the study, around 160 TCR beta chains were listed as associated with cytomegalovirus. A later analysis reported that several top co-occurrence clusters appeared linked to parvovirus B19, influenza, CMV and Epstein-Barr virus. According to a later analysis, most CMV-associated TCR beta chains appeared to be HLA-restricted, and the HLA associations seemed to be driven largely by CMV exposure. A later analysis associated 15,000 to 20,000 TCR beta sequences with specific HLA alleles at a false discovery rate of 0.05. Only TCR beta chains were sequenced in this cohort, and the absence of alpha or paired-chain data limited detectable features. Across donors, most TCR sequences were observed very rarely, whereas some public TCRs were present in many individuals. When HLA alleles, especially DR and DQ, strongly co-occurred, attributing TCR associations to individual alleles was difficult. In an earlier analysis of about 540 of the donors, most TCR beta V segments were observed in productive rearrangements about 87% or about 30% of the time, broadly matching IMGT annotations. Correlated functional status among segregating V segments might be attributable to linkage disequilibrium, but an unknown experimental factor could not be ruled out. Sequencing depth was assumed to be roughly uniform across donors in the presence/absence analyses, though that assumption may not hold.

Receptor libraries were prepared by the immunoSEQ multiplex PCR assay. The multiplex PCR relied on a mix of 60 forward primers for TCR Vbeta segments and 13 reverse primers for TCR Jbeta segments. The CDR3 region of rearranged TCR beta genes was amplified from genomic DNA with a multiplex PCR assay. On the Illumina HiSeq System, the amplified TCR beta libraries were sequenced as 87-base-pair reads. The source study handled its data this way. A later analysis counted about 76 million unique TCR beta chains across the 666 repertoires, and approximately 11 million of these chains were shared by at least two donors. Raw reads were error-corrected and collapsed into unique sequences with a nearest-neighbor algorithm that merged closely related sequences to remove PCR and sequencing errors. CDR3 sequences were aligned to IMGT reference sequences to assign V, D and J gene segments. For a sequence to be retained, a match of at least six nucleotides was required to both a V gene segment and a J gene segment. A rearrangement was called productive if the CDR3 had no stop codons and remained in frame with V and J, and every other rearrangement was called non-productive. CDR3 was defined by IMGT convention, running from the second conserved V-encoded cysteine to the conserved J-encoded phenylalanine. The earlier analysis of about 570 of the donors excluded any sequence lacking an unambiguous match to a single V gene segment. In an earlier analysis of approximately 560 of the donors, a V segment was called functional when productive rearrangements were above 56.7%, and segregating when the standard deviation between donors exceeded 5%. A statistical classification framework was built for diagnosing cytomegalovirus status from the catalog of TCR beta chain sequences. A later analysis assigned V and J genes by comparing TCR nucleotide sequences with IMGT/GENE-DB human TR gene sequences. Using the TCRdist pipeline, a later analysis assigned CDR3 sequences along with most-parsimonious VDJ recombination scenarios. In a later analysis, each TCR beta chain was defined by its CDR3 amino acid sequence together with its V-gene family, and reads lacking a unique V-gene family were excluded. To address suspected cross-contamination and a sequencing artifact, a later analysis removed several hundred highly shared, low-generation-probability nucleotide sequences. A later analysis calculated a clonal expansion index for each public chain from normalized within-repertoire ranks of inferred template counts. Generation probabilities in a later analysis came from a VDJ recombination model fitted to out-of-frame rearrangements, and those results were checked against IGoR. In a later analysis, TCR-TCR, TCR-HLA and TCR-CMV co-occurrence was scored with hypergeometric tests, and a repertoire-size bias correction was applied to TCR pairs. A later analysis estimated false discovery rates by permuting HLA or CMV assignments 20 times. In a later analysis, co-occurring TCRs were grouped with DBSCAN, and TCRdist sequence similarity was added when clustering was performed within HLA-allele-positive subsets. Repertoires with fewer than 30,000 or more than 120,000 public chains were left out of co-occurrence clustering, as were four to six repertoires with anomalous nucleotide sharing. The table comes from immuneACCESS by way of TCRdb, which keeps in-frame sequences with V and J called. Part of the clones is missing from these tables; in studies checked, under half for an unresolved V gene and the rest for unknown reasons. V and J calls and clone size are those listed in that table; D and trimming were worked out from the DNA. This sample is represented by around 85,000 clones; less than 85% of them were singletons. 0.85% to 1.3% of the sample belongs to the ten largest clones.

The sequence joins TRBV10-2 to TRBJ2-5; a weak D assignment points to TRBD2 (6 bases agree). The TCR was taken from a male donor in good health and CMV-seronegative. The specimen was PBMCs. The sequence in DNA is TGCGCCAGCAGTTTAAATAAGCGGGTCCTCCCGGAGACCCAGTACTTC. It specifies CASSLNKRVLPETQYF.